The clone carrying this T cell receptor (beta chain) has only a few counts. Its antigen is still unknown. The CDR3 has 15 amino acids. V was cut by 6 bases and J by 3 bases, with 16 bases left in between. In germline, CDR1 is LNHDA, CDR2 SQIVND (reference sequence). Libraries were prepared by immunoSEQ multiplex PCR; TCRdb keeps only in-frame clonotypes and omits some of them. The table shows around 50,000 clones, with approximately 76% occurring only once. The sample belongs to a study of PD-1 blockade in classical Hodgkin lymphoma. Overall study context: Nivolumab dosed at 3 mg/kg went to patients intravenously every 2 weeks.

The time point: cycle 4 day 1 (C4D1), after five to seven weeks of nivolumab. Each patient relapsed following autologous stem cell transplantation, and prior brentuximab vedotin exposure differed. Study observations and caveats: Patients starting nivolumab less than 1 year after ASCT had lower diversity and were excluded from later analyses. Baseline TCR diversity was reportedly lower in newly diagnosed patients than in healthy donors. It was reported as lower still in relapsed/refractory patients. Patients newly diagnosed and complete responders had comparable baseline diversity.

This TCR derives from a human donor with classical Hodgkin lymphoma. Sequencing used peripheral blood mononuclear cells (PBMCs), obtained before the fourth cycle of nivolumab. The chain couples TRBV19 to TRBJ2-3; D is perhaps TRBD2 (5 bases). The CDR3 DNA reads TGTGCCAGTAGACATCTGGGAGTGGAGACAGATACGCAGTATTTT. Translating gives CASRHLGVETDTQYF. The variable domain in full, with the rest retrieved from reference TRBV19 and TRBJ2-3, is DGGITQSPKYLFRKEGQNVTLSCEQNLNHDAMYWYRQDPGQGLRLIYYSQIVNDFQKGDIAEGYSVSREKKESFPLTVTSAQKNPTAFYLCASRHLGVETDTQYFGPGTRLTVL.